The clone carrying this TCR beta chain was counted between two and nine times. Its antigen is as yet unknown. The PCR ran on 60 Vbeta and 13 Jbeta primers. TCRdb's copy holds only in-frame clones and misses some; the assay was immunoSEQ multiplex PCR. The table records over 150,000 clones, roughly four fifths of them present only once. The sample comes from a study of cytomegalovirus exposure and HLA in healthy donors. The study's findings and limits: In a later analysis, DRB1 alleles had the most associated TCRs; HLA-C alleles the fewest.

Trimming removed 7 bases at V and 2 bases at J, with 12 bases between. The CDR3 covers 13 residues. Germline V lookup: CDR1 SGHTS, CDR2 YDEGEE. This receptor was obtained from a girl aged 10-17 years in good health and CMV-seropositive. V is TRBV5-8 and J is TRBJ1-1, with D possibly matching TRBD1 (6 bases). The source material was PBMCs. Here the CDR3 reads CASWDIRNTEAFF. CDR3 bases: TGTGCCAGCTGGGACATAAGAAACACTGAAGCTTTCTTT.